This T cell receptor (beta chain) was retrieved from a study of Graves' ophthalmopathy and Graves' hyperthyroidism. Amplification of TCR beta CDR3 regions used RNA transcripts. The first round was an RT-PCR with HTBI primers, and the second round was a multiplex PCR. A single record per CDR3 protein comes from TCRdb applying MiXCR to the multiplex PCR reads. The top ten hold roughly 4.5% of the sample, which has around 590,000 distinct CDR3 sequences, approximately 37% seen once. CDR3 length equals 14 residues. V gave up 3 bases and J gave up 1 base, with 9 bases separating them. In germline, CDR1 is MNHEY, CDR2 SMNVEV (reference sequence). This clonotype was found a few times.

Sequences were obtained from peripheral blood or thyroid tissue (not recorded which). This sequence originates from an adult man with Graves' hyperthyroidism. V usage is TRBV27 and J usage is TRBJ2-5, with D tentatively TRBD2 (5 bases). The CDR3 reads CASSLKTTQETQYF. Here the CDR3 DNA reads TGTGCCAGCAGTTTGAAGACTACCCAAGAGACCCAGTACTTC.